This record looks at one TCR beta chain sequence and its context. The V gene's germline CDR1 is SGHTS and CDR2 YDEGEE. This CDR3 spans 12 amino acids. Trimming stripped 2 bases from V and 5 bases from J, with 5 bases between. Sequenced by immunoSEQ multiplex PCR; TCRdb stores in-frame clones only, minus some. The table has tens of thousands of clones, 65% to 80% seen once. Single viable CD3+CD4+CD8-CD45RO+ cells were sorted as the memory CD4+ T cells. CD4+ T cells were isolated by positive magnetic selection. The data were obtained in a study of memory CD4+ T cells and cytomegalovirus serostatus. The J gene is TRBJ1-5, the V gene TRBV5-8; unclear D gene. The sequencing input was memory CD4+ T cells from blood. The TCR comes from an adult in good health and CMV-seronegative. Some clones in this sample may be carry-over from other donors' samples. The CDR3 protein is CASSFRDQPQHF. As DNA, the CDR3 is TGTGCCAGCAGCTTTAGGGATCAGCCCCAGCATTTT.